The T cell receptor beta chain described here comes from a study of shared clonotypes between healthy human individuals (dated by TCRdb to between 2020 and 2021). Background on the whole study: The cohort included three men and a couple of women between 18 and 49 years of age. Different laboratories and diverse techniques were used to prepare libraries and sequence TCR repertoires, to increase sequencing depth and limit assay-specific biases. Per donor, leukapheresis produced somewhere between about 0.85 and 9.5 billion PBMCs. Per donor, three plates each were used for CD4 naive and CD4 memory, two for CD8 naive, and one for CD8 memory. Blood TCR repertoires of a handful of healthy adults were deeply sequenced to estimate repertoire size and the extent of clonotype sharing between individuals. Broad study findings and their caveats: Larger estimated clonotype richness was generally found for naive subsets than for memory subsets. Compared with non-shared clonotypes, the clonotypes found in all four sorted-subset donors had higher generation probabilities. Pairwise subsampling led to the expectation that sequencing depth would affect the degree of clonotype sharing among donors. Sharing across a few donors was observed for about 5% of naive CD4, less than 4% of naive CD8, 2% to 2.5% of memory CD4, and about 0.4% of memory CD8 clonotypes. Incomplete sequencing was indicated by rarefaction of sorted-subset datasets, despite the large sequencing depth. Sampling was limited to blood, and TCR repertoires in tissue likely differ from TCR repertoires in blood. The small number of donors limited the genetic and exposure-history diversity represented.

Donors were healthy HIV-negative adults with no recently reported acute infections or vaccinations. Only Caucasian adults living in Nashville, Tennessee, USA were represented among the donors. CD4+ T cells were enriched by magnetic negative selection; naive cells were then positively selected on CD45RA, and the negative fraction formed the memory subset. Blood was obtained by leukapheresis, after which PBMCs were separated by Ficoll-Histopaque density gradient centrifugation and cryopreserved in liquid nitrogen vapor phase. Analytical flow cytometry was used to check the purity and quantity of each magnetically sorted T cell population. Each sorted fraction had its genomic DNA isolated and then quantified by UV absorbance on a Nanodrop 2000c. The CDR3, from cysteine to phenylalanine, totals 14 residues. Only the CDR3 DNA stays, 42 bases, in frame from base 1. The V end loses 2 bases and the J end loses 7 bases, and a stretch of 12 bases separates them. Per the germline V gene, MDHEN is the CDR1 and SYDVKM is the CDR2.

TCR CDR3 regions were amplified from genomic DNA by multiplex PCR using the deep immunoSEQ assay. Extracted genomic DNA from each cell subset was spread evenly across all wells of several immunoSEQ 96-well plates, with each plate serving as a replicate. For sorted subsets, about 200 ng genomic DNA, equal to 30,000 or so T cell genomes, was loaded into each replicate PCR. The purified libraries were quantified using a Qubit 3.0 fluorometer, sized with a Bioanalyzer 2100, and then quantified again using the KAPA Library Quantification kit. Every immunoSEQ 96-well plate was sequenced on a dedicated single-read 150-cycle Illumina NextSeq 550 flow cell. Processing in the source paper ran as follows. Because the immunoSEQ output held only junctional sequences and lacked quality scores, the filtering could not match the filtering applied to full-length reads. Sequences were annotated with PyIR, a Python wrapper for IgBLAST v1.9, using IMGT germline references to assign V/J genes and CDR3. Reads with weak V/J assignments (E-value above 1e-6), missing CDR3, stop codons, out-of-frame junctions, or ambiguous translated residues were removed. A V3J clonotype was defined by an identical inferred V gene, J gene, and CDR3 amino acid sequence. Percentage overlap between repertoires was computed as shared unique clonotypes divided by the size of the smaller repertoire. Richness of each repertoire was evaluated using RTK rarefaction, the Chao1 estimator, and Recon v2.1 estimates of unobserved clonotypes. Generation probabilities for all TCRbeta clonotypes obtained by the gDNA method from a handful of donors were computed using OLGA. As stored in TCRdb, this immuneACCESS dataset retains in-frame rearrangements with V and J assigned. A fraction of the clones does not appear; measured against another copy, unresolved V genes explain less than half of the discrepancy, and the remainder lacks a known reason. V and J calls and clone size are those listed in that table; D and trimming were worked out from the DNA. In all, the sample holds over a million clones, and about 75% of those were seen once. The ten largest clones capture approximately 1.5% of the sample.

Turning to this clone: Its antigen is not yet known. No quality values exist for individual bases; no much larger clone is one base distant.

The V gene is TRBV28 and the J gene is TRBJ1-5; TRBD1 is perhaps the D gene, given 5 matching bases. The source of this sequence is a man aged 18 to 29 in good health. Sequencing input: memory CD4+ T cells sorted from blood. According to the study, the label for this sample's cell subset or site signals: CD45RA-negative fraction. The CDR3: CASSLKSGWQPQHF. The DNA is TGTGCCAGCAGTTTAAAGTCAGGGTGGCAGCCCCAGCATTTT. When the CDR3 is completed using the reference TRBV28 and TRBJ1-5 genes on either side, the full variable domain is DVKVTQSSRYLVKRTGEKVFLECVQDMDHENMFWYRQDPGLGLRLIYFSYDVKMKEKGDIPEGYSVSREKKERFSLILESASTNQTSMYLCASSLKSGWQPQHFGDGTRLSIL.